This entry is about one T cell receptor (beta chain). The clone's antigen remains unknown. Base qualities are not provided; no much larger clone lies one nucleotide away. Enrolling through a virtual design, the prospective study's participants ranged in age from about 18 to 100 years and lived across 24 United States geographic areas. In the prospective study, cohorts were assigned on the basis of participant-reported clinical history obtained from a screening survey and a study questionnaire. For ImmuneRACE Cohort 3, a participant was defined as recovered based on two consecutive negative NP/OP PCR tests, clearance by a healthcare professional, or resolution of symptoms. In the prospective study, mobile phlebotomists collected whole blood, serum and a nasopharyngeal or oropharyngeal swab from each participant. Over a 2-month period, participants in the prospective study had the option of providing additional blood draws and questionnaires. Before DNA extraction, prospective study blood samples were shipped either frozen or at room temperature.

The immunoSEQ Assay, a bias-controlled multiplex PCR, was used to amplify TCRbeta CDR3 regions from genomic DNA. From the authors' description of their analysis: Within the assay, amplification of reference gene primers was used to estimate how many nucleated cells each sample contained. To quantify the absolute abundance of each unique TCRbeta CDR3 rearrangement, sequence reads were collapsed and filtered. For each sample, productive Simpson clonality was calculated as the square root of Simpson's diversity index over productive rearrangements. Imported from immuneACCESS, the table was reduced by TCRdb to in-frame sequences with V and J called. These copies leave out some clones; in studies compared against another copy, an unresolved V gene accounts for under half, and the cause of the remainder is not known. V and J calls and clone size are as listed in that table; D and trimming were resolved from the DNA. For this sample there are approximately 440,000 clones; roughly 87% appear just once. About 0.75% of the sample belongs to the ten largest clones.

This record belongs to a study of blood T cell repertoires in COVID-19 (dated by TCRdb to 2018 to 2021). Some background on the complete study: Samples covering the acute and convalescent phases of COVID-19 were provided by collaborators in the United States, Italy and Spain. The samples were drawn from the first 160 participants of the ongoing ImmuneRACE study and from some 1,300 subjects provided by 6 global collaborators. The repertoires were released in a freely available public database meant as a resource for research on the immune response to SARS-CoV-2. Where HLA class I and class II types were available, the types were taken from metadata supplied by the sample provider, not from assay-based typing. The prospective study material was composed of cDNA or gDNA derived from T cells, B-cell-depleted T cells, or PBMCs. Deeply sampled blood TCRbeta repertoires from subjects exposed to, actively infected with, or recovered from COVID-19 were included in the dataset. A de-identified subject ID, COVID-19 status, age in years and sex were almost always included in the sample metadata. The investigation overall reported the following: How much clinical and demographic metadata was included differed by source and by participant, and the metadata was provided uncurated.

The sequenced sample consisted of PBMCs or T cells enriched from blood (not recorded which). The clonotype comes from a woman aged 18-30 years who had recovered from COVID-19.

The nucleotide sequence reads as follows: TGTGCCAGCAGCAAGGACAGGGCGGGTGAGCAGTTCTTC. Translation gives CASSKDRAGEQFF. The sequence joins TRBV11-2 to TRBJ2-1, with 8 bases matching TRBD1. CDR1 is given as SGHAT and CDR2 as FQNNGV, both from the germline V gene. The junction shows trimming of 5 bases on V and 9 bases on J, and the gene matches do not reach 6 bases of it. The CDR3 runs 13 residues from the cysteine to the phenylalanine. Of the read, only the CDR3 DNA is kept; its 39 bases are in frame from base 1.